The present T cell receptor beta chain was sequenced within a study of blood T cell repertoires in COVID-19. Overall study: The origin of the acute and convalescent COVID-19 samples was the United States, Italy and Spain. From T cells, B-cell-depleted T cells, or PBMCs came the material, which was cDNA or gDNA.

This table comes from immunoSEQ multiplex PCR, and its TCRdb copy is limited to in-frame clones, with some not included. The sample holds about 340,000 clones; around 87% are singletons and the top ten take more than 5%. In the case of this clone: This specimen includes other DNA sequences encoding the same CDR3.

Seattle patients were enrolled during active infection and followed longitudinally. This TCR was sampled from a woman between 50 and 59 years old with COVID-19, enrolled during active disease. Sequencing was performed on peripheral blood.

The CDR3 reads CASSPGYEQYF. The CDR3 region has the DNA TGCGCCAGCAGCCCCGGGTACGAGCAGTACTTC. J is TRBJ2-7 and V is TRBV5-1; D not resolved. The V end was cut by 4 bases, the J end by 4 bases, with 6 bases between. This CDR3 is built from 11 residues. Germline CDR1 reads SGHRS; CDR2 reads YFSETQ.